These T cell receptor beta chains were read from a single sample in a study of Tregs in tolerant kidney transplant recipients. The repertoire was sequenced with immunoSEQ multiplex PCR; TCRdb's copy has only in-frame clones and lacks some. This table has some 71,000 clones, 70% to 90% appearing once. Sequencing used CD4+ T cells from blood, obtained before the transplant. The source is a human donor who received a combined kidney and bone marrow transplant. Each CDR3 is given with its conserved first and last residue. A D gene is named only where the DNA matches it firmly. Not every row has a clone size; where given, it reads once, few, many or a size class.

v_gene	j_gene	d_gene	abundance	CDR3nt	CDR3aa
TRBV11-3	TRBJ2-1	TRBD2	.	TGTGCCAGCAGCCTAGGATTGGGGACTAGCGAGGTCAATGAGCAGTTCTTC	CASSLGLGTSEVNEQFF
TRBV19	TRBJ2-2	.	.	TGTGCCAGTAGTAAGGGACACAACACCGGGGAGCTGTTTTTT	CASSKGHNTGELFF
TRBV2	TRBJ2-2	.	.	TGTGCCAGCAGTGGGGACACGAACACCGGGGAGCTGTTTTTT	CASSGDTNTGELFF
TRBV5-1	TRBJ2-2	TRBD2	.	TGCGCCAGCACCCTTAGCGGGAGGGCCTCCGGGGAGCTGTTTTTT	CASTLSGRASGELFF
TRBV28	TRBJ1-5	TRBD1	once	TGTGCCAGCAAAACCAAGGGGGCGACTAATCAGCCCCAGCATTTT	CASKTKGATNQPQHF
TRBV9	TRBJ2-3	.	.	TGTGCCAGCAGCCCCCTTGATTTT	CASSPLDF
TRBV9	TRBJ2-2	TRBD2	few	TGTGCCAGCAGCACTCGGACTAGCGGGATCACCGGGGAGCTGTTTTTT	CASSTRTSGITGELFF
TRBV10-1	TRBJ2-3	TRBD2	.	TGCGCCAGCAGTGGTAGCGGGAGGGCCCAAGATACGCAGTATTTT	CASSGSGRAQDTQYF
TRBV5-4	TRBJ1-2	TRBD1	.	TGTGCCAGCAGACTGGGACAGGAGTATGGCTACACCTTC	CASRLGQEYGYTF
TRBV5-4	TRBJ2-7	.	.	TGTGCCAGCAGCTTTTACCGGGACTCCCTGGGGGACGAGCAGTACTTC	CASSFYRDSLGDEQYF
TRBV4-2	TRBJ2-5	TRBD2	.	TGTGCCAGCAGCCAAGATCAGGGAGCGGGGGTCCAAGAGACCCAGTACTTC	CASSQDQGAGVQETQYF
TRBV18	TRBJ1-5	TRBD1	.	TGTGCCAGCTCACCACGCAGGGGGGATCAGCCCCAGCATTTT	CASSPRRGDQPQHF
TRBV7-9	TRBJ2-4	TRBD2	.	TGTGCCAGCAGCTTAGTGTGGGAGGGCCTAACAAAAAACATTCAGTACTTC	CASSLVWEGLTKNIQYF
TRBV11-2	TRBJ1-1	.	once	TGTGCCAGCAGCACCACTCCGGGGGGAACTGAAGCTTTCTTT	CASSTTPGGTEAFF
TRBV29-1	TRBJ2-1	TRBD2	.	TGCAGCGTTGCCGGTAGCGGGAGGGAAGCCTACAATGAGCAGTTCTTC	CSVAGSGREAYNEQFF
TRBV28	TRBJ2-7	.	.	TGTGCCAGCAGTTTGGACAGTTCCTACGAGCAGTACTTC	CASSLDSSYEQYF
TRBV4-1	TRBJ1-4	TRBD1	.	TGCGCCAGCAGCCAAGAACAACAGGGGTTAGGTAAACTGTTTTTT	CASSQEQQGLGKLFF
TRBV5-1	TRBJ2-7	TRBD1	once	TGCGCCAGCAGCTTGGAAAAGGGGGCCGAGCAGTACTTC	CASSLEKGAEQYF
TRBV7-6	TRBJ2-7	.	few	TGTGCCAGCAGCTTAGGTGACACCTACGAGCAGTACTTC	CASSLGDTYEQYF
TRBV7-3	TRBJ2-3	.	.	TGTGCCAGCAGCTTAGGGGGACTGAGCACAGATACGCAGTATTTT	CASSLGGLSTDTQYF
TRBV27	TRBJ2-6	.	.	TGTGCCAGCAGGGATAGGAGGGCTCCTGGGGCCAACGTCCTGACTTTC	CASRDRRAPGANVLTF
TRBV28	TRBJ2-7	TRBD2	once	TGTGCCAGCAGTACAGGGACTAGCGGAGCCTACTACGAGCAGTACTTC	CASSTGTSGAYYEQYF
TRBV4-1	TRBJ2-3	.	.	TGCGCCAGCAGCCACTTGACCAGTCGGGCAGATACGCAGTATTTT	CASSHLTSRADTQYF
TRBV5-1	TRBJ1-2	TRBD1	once	TGCGCCAGCTCTCTTGGACAGGGTGTCTATGGCTACACCTTC	CASSLGQGVYGYTF
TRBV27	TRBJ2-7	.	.	TGTGCCAGCATGTTAGCACAGGGCCCCGCCTACGAGCAGTACTTC	CASMLAQGPAYEQYF
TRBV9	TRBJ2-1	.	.	TGTGCCAGCAGCTATCAGACTGGCTCCTACAATGAGCAGTTCTTC	CASSYQTGSYNEQFF
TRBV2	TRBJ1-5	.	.	TGTGCCAGCAGTGGACAGTATCAGCCCCAGCATTTT	CASSGQYQPQHF
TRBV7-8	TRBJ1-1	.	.	TGTGCCAGCAGCTTAGGGGCAGTTCGGGGGAACACTGAAGCTTTCTTT	CASSLGAVRGNTEAFF
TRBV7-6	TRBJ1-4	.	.	TGTGCCAGCAGCTTAGGGCAGGCCAAGAATGAAAAACTGTTTTTT	CASSLGQAKNEKLFF
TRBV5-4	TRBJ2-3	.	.	TGTGCCAGCAGCTTGTCCCAGGCAGATACGCAGTATTTT	CASSLSQADTQYF
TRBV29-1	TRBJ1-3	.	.	TGCAGCGTTACCCTGTACAACTCTGGAAACACCATATATTTT	CSVTLYNSGNTIYF
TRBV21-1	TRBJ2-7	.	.	TGTGCCAGCAGCGCCCAAAACTCTTACGAGCAGTACTTC	CASSAQNSYEQYF
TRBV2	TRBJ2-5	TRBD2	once	TGTGCCAGCAGTCCTATGACTAGCGGGAGGGAGACCCAGTACTTC	CASSPMTSGRETQYF
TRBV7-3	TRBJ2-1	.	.	TGTGCCAGCAGCTTCTCTAGCGACTCCTACAATGAGCAGTTCTTC	CASSFSSDSYNEQFF
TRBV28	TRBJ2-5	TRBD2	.	TGTGCCAGCAAGGAACTAGCGGGTATGGAGACCCAGTACTTC	CASKELAGMETQYF
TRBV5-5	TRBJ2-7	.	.	TGTGCCAGCATCCCACAGGGCATTGGCGAGCAGTACTTC	CASIPQGIGEQYF
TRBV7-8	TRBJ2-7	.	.	TGTGCCAGCAGCACCTTGGACAGACAGACTCCCGTCCTCTACGAGCAGTACTTC	CASSTLDRQTPVLYEQYF
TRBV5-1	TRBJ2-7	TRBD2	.	TGCGCCAGCAGGGACACTCCGACTAGCGGGGGAAACGAGCAGTACTTC	CASRDTPTSGGNEQYF
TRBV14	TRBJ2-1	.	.	TGTGCCAGCAGCCGCGGGAACTACAATGAGCAGTTCTTC	CASSRGNYNEQFF
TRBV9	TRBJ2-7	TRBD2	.	TGTGCCAGCAGCGTAGGATCTAGCGGGGGCTACGAGCAGTACTTC	CASSVGSSGGYEQYF
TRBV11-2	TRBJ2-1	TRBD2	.	TGTGCCAGCAGCTTAGTTAATCCTAGCGGGAGTGATTTCTTC	CASSLVNPSGSDFF
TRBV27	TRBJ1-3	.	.	TGTGCCAGCAGCCCACTATCGGGTTTCGGGAACACCATATATTTT	CASSPLSGFGNTIYF
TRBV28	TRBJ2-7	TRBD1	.	TGTGCCAGCAGTCCCACGGGACAGGGTAGGCACGAGCAGTACTTC	CASSPTGQGRHEQYF
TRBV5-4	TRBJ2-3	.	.	TGTGCCAGCAGCTCGGGGAGAGATACGCAGTATTTT	CASSSGRDTQYF
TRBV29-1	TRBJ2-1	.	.	TGCAGCGTATACCAGGGTGTTCTTAGTTCCTACAATGAGCAGTTCTTC	CSVYQGVLSSYNEQFF